Below are 10 T cell receptor beta chains sequenced from a single sample in a study of breast tumors, draining lymph nodes, adjacent tissues. Breast cancer patients provided tissue from their axillary draining lymph nodes. TCRdb passed the multiplex PCR reads through MiXCR, listing each CDR3 protein once. The sample yields around 130,000 distinct CDR3 sequences, around 21% seen once. The sample taken for sequencing was axillary lymph node tissue. The receptor set was obtained from a female donor with breast cancer. Some clones in this sample may be carry-over from other donors' samples.

The table lists this clonotype with many counts. The rearrangement links TRBV5-1 to TRBJ1-4; the D gene is possibly TRBD1 (5 bases). V shed 0 bases and J shed 5 bases, with 8 bases lying between them. The CDR3 is 14 residues long. In germline, CDR1 is SGHRS, CDR2 YFSETQ. The CDR3 sequence: CASSLEGRNEKLFF. The CDR3 coding sequence is TGCGCCAGCAGCTTGGAGGGACGCAATGAAAAACTGTTTTTT.

This clonotype appeared a few times. This rearrangement joins TRBV5-1 to TRBJ2-4; D gene uncertain. Germline CDR1 reads SGHRS; CDR2 reads YFSETQ. The length of the CDR3 is 13 residues. The V end lost 0 bases, the J end lost 10 bases, and 11 bases lay between the germline ends. The CDR3 DNA reads as TGCGCCAGCAGCTTGGAGGCAGCGAAGATTCAGTACTTC. It encodes CASSLEAAKIQYF.

The table lists this clonotype with many counts. The chain links TRBV11-2 to TRBJ2-1, with 7 bases lining up with TRBD2. J was trimmed by 6 bases and V by 7 bases; bases with no gene match: 15. Germline CDR1 is SGHAT and CDR2 is FQNNGV. This CDR3 is 16 amino acids long. The CDR3 region is CASNPYPAGVGNEQFF. The CDR3 DNA sequence: TGTGCCAGCAACCCATACCCGGCGGGAGTTGGCAATGAGCAGTTCTTC.

This chain joins TRBV27 and TRBJ1-2; perhaps TRBD1 as D (5 bases). CDR1 is MNHEY, CDR2 SMNVEV, per germline (reference sequence). CDR3 length equals 13 residues. Deletions cut 0 bases from V and 6 bases from J, with 8 bases between. In nucleotides, the CDR3 is TGTGCCAGCAGTTTATCGGCAGGGCATGGCTACACCTTC. It is translated as CASSLSAGHGYTF.

Ten or more counts support this clonotype. CDR3 bases: TGCAGTGCCGGGGGATCCGGCCCCTACGAGCAGTACTTC. It specifies CSAGGSGPYEQYF. The J gene is TRBJ2-7, the V gene TRBV20-1, with D possibly being TRBD2 (6 bases). Deletions cut 6 bases from V and 2 bases from J, with 14 bases between. The CDR3 spans 13 residues. Germline V lookup: CDR1 DFQATT, CDR2 SNEGSKA (reference sequence).

V gene TRBV5-5 combines with J gene TRBJ2-2, with a possible D match to TRBD2 (7 bases). Deletions cut 1 base from V and 5 bases from J, with 15 bases between. The CDR3 has 16 residues. Germline V gene sequence: CDR1 SGHKS, CDR2 YYEKEE (reference sequence). The CDR3 DNA sequence: TGTGCCAGCAGCTTGTTCCCCGGGGGGCGTACCGGGGAGCTGTTTTTT. This translates into CASSLFPGGRTGELFF.

The table lists this clonotype with many counts. Here the CDR3 reads CASSIDLLWGDSTPLEQYF. In DNA, the CDR3 is TGTGCCAGTAGTATAGATCTTTTATGGGGGGACTCAACCCCCCTCGAGCAGTACTTC. The chain is built from TRBV19 and TRBJ2-7; the D gene is possibly TRBD2 (6 bases). The V and J ends lost 0 bases and 6 bases respectively, with 27 bases between them. In germline, CDR1 is LNHDA, CDR2 SQIVND (reference sequence). CDR3 length: 19 residues.

A remark on this clonotype: A much larger clone lies a single base off, so this may be a read error. V usage is TRBV5-6 and J usage is TRBJ2-5, with TRBD2 matching over 8 bases. The germline CDR1 and CDR2 sequences are SGHDT and YYEEEE. The CDR3 is 17 residues long. CDR3 nucleotide sequence: TGTGCCAGCAGCCGGAGGCTAGCGGCGGGGGGCCAAGAGACCCAGTGCTTC. Translating gives CASSRRLAAGGQETQCF.

Of note for this clonotype: This could be a read error, since a much larger clone is one nucleotide away. The V and J genes are TRBV13 and TRBJ1-5; the D gene is possibly TRBD1 (5 bases). Germline CDR1 is PRHDT and CDR2 is FYEKMQ (reference sequence). This CDR3 has 14 residues. Trimming stripped 2 bases from V and 5 bases from J, with 10 bases between. As DNA, the CDR3 is TGTGCCAGCAGCTTAAGAGGGGAAGATCAGCCCCAGCATTTT. The encoded protein is CASSLRGEDQPQHF.

The sample holds many counts of this clonotype. The chain combines TRBV20-1 with TRBJ2-5; D perhaps matches TRBD2 (5 bases). Looked up from germline, CDR1 is DFQATT and CDR2 is SNEGSKA (reference sequence). Trimming removed 2 bases from V and 0 bases from J, with 7 bases in between. The CDR3 totals 13 residues. The CDR3 loop is CSARRTDQETQYF. The CDR3 DNA reads as TGCAGTGCTAGAAGGACTGACCAAGAGACCCAGTACTTC.